Below are 4 T cell receptor beta chains sequenced from a single sample in a study of T cells in Graves' hyperthyroidism and ophthalmopathy (dated by TCRdb to between 2019 and 2020). Library prep was done by multiplex PCR. The sequencing machine was an Illumina HiSeq 2000. The TCR beta CDR3 regions were amplified from RNA transcripts. The first round of RT-PCR for the TCR CDR3 was performed with the HTBI primer set and the Qiagen OneStep RT-PCR kit. TCRdb took the public reads, trimmed them with fastp at Q25, ran MiXCR for clone calling and kept in-frame beta chains. A single entry per CDR3 protein holds the most common genes and DNA from its merged rows. The sample has around 580,000 distinct CDR3 sequences on record, around 45% of them singletons. Of the sample, about 7.8% falls within the top ten clones. Sample: peripheral blood or thyroid tissue (not recorded which). Receptor source: a woman aged 18-29 years with Graves' hyperthyroidism.

This chain joins TRBV20-1 and TRBJ2-7; no firm D call. With 8 bases removed from V and 7 bases from J, the gap between germline ends came to 15 bases. This CDR3 spans 11 amino acids. Germline CDR1 is DFQATT and CDR2 is SNEGSKA (reference sequence). The CDR3, as DNA: TGCAGTTCATACGACCGTAGTGAGCAGTACTTC. Its protein is CSSYDRSEQYF.

This clonotype was counted once. With a much larger clone just one base away, this may be a read error. This chain links TRBV19 with TRBJ1-1; D unclear. V gave up 7 bases and J gave up 3 bases, with 12 bases separating them. CDR3 length: 13 amino acids. CDR1 and CDR2 from the germline V gene are LNHDA and SQIVND (reference sequence). The DNA for the CDR3 is TGTGCCAGTATTTCGGGCAGGTACACTGAAGCTTTCTTT. Its protein product is CASISGRYTEAFF. Drawing the rest from reference TRBV19 and TRBJ1-1, the complete variable domain is DGGITQSPKYLFRKEGQNVTLSCEQNLNHDAMYWYRQDPGQGLRLIYYSQIVNDFQKGDIAEGYSVSREKKESFPLTVTSAQKNPTAFYLCASISGRYTEAFFGQGTRLTVV.

V usage is TRBV7-3 and J usage is TRBJ2-2; TRBD1 matches at 8 bases. The germline gives CDR1 SGHTA, CDR2 FQGTGA. J gave up 4 bases and V 5 bases, and 6 bases lay outside the gene matches. The CDR3 spans 15 residues. Here the CDR3 DNA reads TGTGCCAGCAGCCAACATGGACAGGGCACCGGGGAGCTGTTTTTT. It codes for CASSQHGQGTGELFF.

This clonotype was seen repeatedly, ten times or more. The V call is TRBV20-1, the J call TRBJ1-5; 8 bases are a match to TRBD1. In germline, CDR1 is DFQATT, CDR2 SNEGSKA (reference sequence). V trimming: 5 bases; J trimming: 2 bases; junction bases outside the gene matches: 5. The CDR3 is 14 residues long. CDR3 region: CSAGQGTGNQPQHF. The CDR3 nucleotides read TGCAGTGCTGGACAGGGTACCGGCAATCAGCCCCAGCATTTT.